The 29 T cell receptor beta chains below were found in one sample sequenced in a study of blood T cell repertoires in COVID-19. Data came from immunoSEQ multiplex PCR; TCRdb stores just in-frame clones and leaves some out. The repertoire holds around 100,000 clones, with around 90% as singletons. The sequenced sample was peripheral blood. The receptors originated from a man in his 60s with COVID-19, enrolled during active disease.

The gene calls are TRBV9 and TRBJ1-5; D remains unclear. V gave up 0 bases and J gave up 4 bases, with 20 bases separating them. This CDR3 comprises 18 residues. Germline loops: CDR1 SGDLS, CDR2 YYNGEE. The CDR3 sequence: CASSVGPQNGGRNQPQHF. The CDR3 DNA sequence: TGTGCCAGCAGCGTAGGCCCGCAGAACGGCGGAAGGAATCAGCCCCAGCATTTT.

The chain joins TRBV27 to TRBJ1-4, with 7 bases identical to TRBD1. The CDR3 sequence is 16 residues long. J gave up 0 bases and V 5 bases, and 6 bases lay outside the gene matches. Per germline, CDR1 MNHEY and CDR2 SMNVEV (reference sequence). The DNA for the CDR3 is TGTGCCAGCAGTATCCGGGACAGCGCAACTAATGAAAAACTGTTTTTT. Its protein is CASSIRDSATNEKLFF.

V is TRBV6-4 and J is TRBJ2-1, with D perhaps matching TRBD2 (5 bases). The CDR3 contains 17 residues. CDR1 MRHNA and CDR2 SNTAGT come from the germline V gene. Trimming took 0 bases from V and 0 from J, leaving 12 bases between them. CDR3 coding DNA: TGTGCCAGCAGTGACTCGAGAGAGGGAATCTCCTACAATGAGCAGTTCTTC. It specifies CASSDSREGISYNEQFF.

This clone was counted a single time. The chain recombines TRBV4-3 with TRBJ2-7, with D maybe TRBD2 (6 bases). V lost 0 bases and J lost 7, with 13 bases in between. Germline CDR1 and CDR2: LGHNA and YSLEER. The CDR3 is made up of 14 amino acids. Here the CDR3 reads CASSQDRRAGEQYF. DNA for the CDR3: TGCGCCAGCAGCCAAGATCGTAGGGCGGGAGAGCAGTACTTC.

The rearrangement uses TRBV9 and TRBJ2-7; TRBD2 aligns across 10 bases. J lost 5 bases, V lost 1 base, and 12 bases had no gene match. The CDR3 totals 17 residues. Germline V gene data show CDR1 as SGDLS and CDR2 as YYNGEE. The chain's CDR3 is CASSVSKREGLDDEQYF. CDR3 nucleotide sequence: TGTGCCAGCAGCGTATCAAAGCGGGAGGGCCTAGACGACGAGCAGTACTTC.

The chain is built from TRBV25-1 and TRBJ1-4; D gene ambiguous. The CDR3 runs 16 residues. Germline V gene lookup returns CDR1 MGHDK and CDR2 SYGVNS. Between the trimmed V and J ends, which lost 0 bases and 0 bases, there was a span of 8 bases. The CDR3 sequence is CASSEYHPATNEKLFF. CDR3 nucleotides: TGTGCCAGCAGTGAATACCACCCAGCAACTAATGAAAAACTGTTTTTT.

The V call is TRBV29-1, the J call TRBJ1-4, with unresolved D. Deletions cut 7 bases from V and 0 bases from J, with 12 bases between. This CDR3 contains 14 residues. Germline V CDR1 and CDR2: SQVTM, ANQGSEA. Here the CDR3 DNA reads TGCAGCGCCTCCCGACTAACAACTAATGAAAAACTGTTTTTT. Its protein is CSASRLTTNEKLFF. Full variable domain (outside the CDR3, taken from reference TRBV29-1 and TRBJ1-4): SAVISQKPSRDICQRGTSLTIQCQVDSQVTMMFWYRQQPGQSLTLIATANQGSEATYESGFVIDKFPISRPNLTFSTLTVSNMSPEDSSIYLCSASRLTTNEKLFFGSGTQLSVL.

The CDR3 nucleotides are TGTGCCAGCAGCTGGTCGACTAGCGGAAACGAGCAGTACTTC. Translated, it gives CASSWSTSGNEQYF. V is TRBV11-1 and J is TRBJ2-7; 9 bases match TRBD2. The CDR3 loop spans 14 amino acids. Germline V gives CDR1 SGHAT, CDR2 FQDESV (reference sequence). V was clipped by 4 bases and J by 5 bases; unmatched bases: 6.

This rearrangement joins TRBV6-1 to TRBJ2-3; 8 bases match TRBD2. This CDR3 spans 18 amino acids. Germline V gene lookup returns CDR1 MNHNS and CDR2 SASEGT. Trimming removed 3 bases from V and 0 bases from J; junction bases left unmatched: 11. As DNA, the CDR3 is TGTGCCAGCAGTGAGGCAGGGGTTCGCGGGAGGAGCACAGATACGCAGTATTTT. It codes for CASSEAGVRGRSTDTQYF.

The chain carries TRBV18 and TRBJ2-7; 13 nucleotides line up with TRBD2. Looked up from germline, CDR1 is KGHSH and CDR2 is LQKENI. This CDR3 spans 14 amino acids. The V gene end was trimmed by 4 bases and the J gene end by 10 bases; junction bases not matched to a gene: 7. This chain's CDR3 is CASSQTSGRTSQYF. The CDR3 nucleotides read TGTGCCAGCTCACAGACTAGCGGGAGGACCTCCCAGTACTTC.

The gene calls are TRBV12-3 or TRBV12-4 and TRBJ2-7, with 10 positions matching TRBD1. V lost 7 bases, J lost 6 bases, and 3 bases stayed unmatched. The CDR3 covers 12 residues. Here the CDR3 DNA reads TGTGCCAGCACCGGGACAGGGGTCGAGCAGTACTTC. Amino acid sequence: CASTGTGVEQYF.

The chain uses TRBV3-1 (or the pseudogene TRBV3-2) and TRBJ1-2, with unresolved D. Germline CDR1 is LGHDT and CDR2 is YNNKEL (reference sequence). V lost 1 base and J 4 bases, leaving 13 bases between the germline ends. This CDR3 contains 15 residues. The CDR3 loop is CASSQGMAEAYGYTF. In DNA form, the CDR3 reads TGTGCCAGCAGCCAAGGGATGGCAGAGGCCTATGGCTACACCTTC.

The chain recombines TRBV5-4 with TRBJ2-1; possible D gene TRBD2, 5 bases. Germline CDR1 and CDR2: SGHNT and YYREEE (reference sequence). The CDR3 has 16 residues. Trimming removed 4 bases from V and 0 bases from J, with 14 bases in between. The CDR3 region is CASSTRRGSSYNEQFF. The DNA of the CDR3 is TGTGCCAGCAGCACCCGACGTGGGAGCTCCTACAATGAGCAGTTCTTC.

The rearrangement links TRBV12-5 to TRBJ1-1, with D maybe TRBD1 (6 bases). Germline CDR1 reads LGHNT; CDR2 reads FRNRAP. V dropped 7 bases and J dropped 4 bases, with 16 bases sitting between them. The CDR3 is made up of 14 amino acids. The CDR3 sequence is CASDSGTPTTEAFF. The CDR3 region has the DNA TGTGCTAGTGATTCCGGGACACCTACCACTGAAGCTTTCTTT.

The CDR3 here is CASSPGLAGEGTGELFF. The CDR3 bases are TGTGCCAGCAGCCCCGGGTTAGCGGGAGAGGGGACCGGGGAGCTGTTTTTT. The rearrangement links TRBV7-3 to TRBJ2-2, with 9 bases matching TRBD2. Germline V gene sequence: CDR1 SGHTA, CDR2 FQGTGA. V was clipped by 5 bases and J by 5 bases; unmatched bases: 12. This CDR3 has 17 residues.

This clone came up once. This chain links TRBV19 with TRBJ2-2; 7 bases are shared with TRBD2. The junction had 4 bases not matched to a gene; V was cut back by 3 bases and J by 3 bases. The CDR3 runs to 15 residues. Germline V gene data show CDR1 as LNHDA and CDR2 as SQIVND (reference sequence). CDR3 amino acids: CASSIYGGDTGELFF. The CDR3 nucleotides are TGTGCCAGTAGTATCTATGGGGGGGACACCGGGGAGCTGTTTTTT.

The V call is TRBV7-9, the J call TRBJ1-1, with TRBD1 identical over 7 bases. CDR1 and CDR2 (germline): SEHNR, FQNEAQ (reference sequence). This CDR3 is built from 16 residues. V shed 1 base, J shed 3 bases, and the junction held 8 bases outside the gene matches. The CDR3 DNA follows: TGTGCCAGCAGCTTAGAGACAGGGCTCGGAGACACTGAAGCTTTCTTT. Residues: CASSLETGLGDTEAFF.

The chain joins TRBV25-1 to TRBJ2-7; unclear D gene. The CDR3 is made up of 15 amino acids. V lost 7 bases to trimming and J lost 3 bases, with 19 bases between them. Germline V CDR1 and CDR2: MGHDK, SYGVNS. The CDR3 protein is CASKGWMEKNYEQYF. CDR3 sequence (DNA): TGTGCCAGCAAAGGCTGGATGGAGAAAAACTACGAGCAGTACTTC.

The chain links TRBV6-5 to TRBJ2-3, with TRBD2 as a possible D gene (5 bases). V was cut by 8 bases and J by 4 bases, with 13 bases left in between. Germline V gene data show CDR1 as MNHEY and CDR2 as SVGAGI. This CDR3 has 13 amino acids. CDR3 coding DNA: TGTGCCAGCGAACGAGGAGGACCAGATACGCAGTATTTT. This codes for CASERGGPDTQYF.

The CDR3 reads CASSLSGEGTEAFF. CDR3 sequence (DNA): TGTGCCAGCAGTCTCTCAGGGGAGGGCACTGAAGCTTTCTTT. The chain employs TRBV27 and TRBJ1-1; possible D gene TRBD1, 6 bases. The CDR3 contains 14 residues. Trimming removed 5 bases at V and 4 bases at J, with 14 bases between. CDR1 and CDR2 from the germline V gene are MNHEY and SMNVEV (reference sequence).

The chain joins TRBV9 to TRBJ1-6; D not resolved. With 0 bases removed from V and 7 bases from J, the gap between germline ends came to 8 bases. From germline, CDR1 is SGDLS and CDR2 YYNGEE. The CDR3 is 14 amino acids. CDR3 residues: CASSVDAENSPLHF. The CDR3 bases are TGTGCCAGCAGCGTAGATGCGGAGAATTCACCCCTCCACTTT.

This chain joins TRBV7-9 and TRBJ1-1, with D perhaps matching TRBD1 (6 bases). Between the trimmed V and J ends, which lost 5 bases and 5 bases, there was a span of 18 bases. This CDR3 is 15 amino acids long. The germline V gene has CDR1 SEHNR and CDR2 FQNEAQ (reference sequence). The CDR3 coding sequence is TGTGCCAGCAGCCTTTACAGGGCCGGAGGTACTGAAGCTTTCTTT. As protein: CASSLYRAGGTEAFF.

CDR3 sequence (DNA): TGCGCCAGCAGCCCGGACCGGACAGGCTCTGAAAAACTGTTTTTT. It yields the protein CASSPDRTGSEKLFF. The gene calls are TRBV5-1 and TRBJ1-4; TRBD1 agrees at 7 bases. This CDR3 has 15 amino acids. The germline V gene has CDR1 SGHRS and CDR2 YFSETQ. V lost 4 bases and J lost 7; bases outside the gene matches: 10.

This clone was observed a single time. V gene TRBV7-2 combines with J gene TRBJ2-3; a possible D gene is TRBD2 (5 bases). In germline, CDR1 is SGHTA, CDR2 FQGNSA. There are 14 residues in the CDR3. V dropped 6 bases and J dropped 0 bases, with 10 bases sitting between them. The CDR3 nucleotides are TGTGCCAGCAGGGCAGGCGGGAGCACAGATACGCAGTATTTT. Protein: CASRAGGSTDTQYF.

The chain recombines TRBV30 with TRBJ2-2; a possible D gene is TRBD1 (6 bases). Deletions cut 5 bases from V and 5 bases from J, with 15 bases between. The CDR3 has 14 amino acids. Per the germline V gene, CDR1 is GTSNPN and CDR2 is SVGIG (reference sequence). In nucleotides, the CDR3 is TGTGCCTGGCTACAGGGTAAAGGGACCGGGGAGCTGTTTTTT. Amino acids: CAWLQGKGTGELFF.

V is TRBV4-2 and J is TRBJ2-2; D gene uncertain. Trimming took 0 bases from V and 6 from J, leaving 8 bases between them. The germline CDR1 and CDR2 sequences are LGHNA and YNFKEQ. The CDR3 sequence is 14 residues long. The DNA of the CDR3 is TGTGCCAGCAGCCAAGAAAACTATGCCGGGGAGCTGTTTTTT. It codes for CASSQENYAGELFF.

CDR3 region: CATQDRGRRGSPLHF. CDR3 DNA sequence: TGTGCCACTCAAGACAGGGGACGACGTGGTTCACCCCTCCACTTT. V usage is TRBV19 and J usage is TRBJ1-6; TRBD1 agrees at 8 bases. This CDR3 comprises 15 residues. Germline trimming cut 10 bases from V and 9 bases from J; bases unmatched to any gene: 14. The germline gives CDR1 LNHDA, CDR2 SQIVND (reference sequence).

The DNA of the CDR3 is TGTGCCAGCCGAAACTCGGACAGGGGAGGGACCGGGGAGCTGTTTTTT. This gives the protein CASRNSDRGGTGELFF. J is TRBJ2-2 and V is TRBV4-2, with 9 bases lining up with TRBD1. With V trimmed by 8 bases and J by 5 bases, 12 bases remained unmatched. Germline CDR1 is LGHNA and CDR2 is YNFKEQ. The CDR3 sequence is 16 residues long.

The chain employs TRBV28 and TRBJ1-2; D uncertain. V was clipped by 5 bases and J by 6 bases, with 16 bases between them. CDR1 is MDHEN, CDR2 SYDVKM, per germline. This CDR3 region has 14 residues. The CDR3 spells CASSLDTPGNGYTF. CDR3 DNA: TGTGCCAGCAGTCTAGACACTCCGGGAAATGGCTACACCTTC.